The T cell receptor beta chain under discussion was sequenced for a study of cytomegalovirus exposure and HLA in healthy donors (dated by TCRdb to about 2017). About the full investigation: In an earlier analysis of about 560 of the donors, 276 Gb of sequence data and approximately 120 million unique TCR beta sequences from 150 million to 200 million T cells were reported. An early release covering about 600 HLA-typed donors comprised roughly 300 gigabases of sequencing data and around 80 million unique TCR sequences. Of the roughly 400 genotyped donors, over 80% were placed in the genetic ancestry cluster associated with self-reported Caucasian donors. The aim of the study was to test whether cataloging public T cell receptors could identify signatures of past pathogen exposure. The T cell repertoires of under 750 subjects were profiled by immunosequencing and related to cytomegalovirus serostatus. In addition to the first cohort of about 650 subjects, a separate validation cohort of 120 different subjects was used. High-throughput TCR immunosequencing, statistical association of individual TCRs with disease status, and machine learning were combined to predict cytomegalovirus infection status. To study patterns of TCR occurrence, a later analysis re-analyzed previously published TCR beta repertoires from under 750 donors and added high-resolution HLA genotyping. Rather than drawing on any new phenotypic data, the later analysis identified candidate immune exposures from TCR beta sequences and the way those sequences occurred across donors. An earlier analysis of about 620 of the donors applied high-throughput TCR beta sequencing to assess whether each TCR beta V gene segment acted as functional or pseudogenic. Donor age, sex, ethnicity and CMV serostatus were compiled together with the repertoire data. A later genetic analysis took genome-wide SNP genotypes for about 55% of the 666 donors and used that subset as a discovery cohort. All discovery cohort repertoires had been generated on a single sequencing platform. Both class I and class II loci were covered by HLA typing, at four-digit resolution. Typing coverage differed by locus: A, B, C, DRB1 and DQB1 were typed in about 620-640 donors, DQA1 in approximately 520, DPA1 in around 600, and DPB1 in 450 to 490. Because of strong linkage in the cohort, 4 to 6 DR-DQ haplotypes were treated as single units for association and clustering. On average, 235,054 unique TCR beta nucleotide sequences were sequenced per donor among roughly 430 genotyped donors of the cohort, with approximately 18% of those sequences being non-productive. On the study overall, not on this receptor specifically: Because some donors lacked HLA typing at each locus, the association tests relied only on the typed subset. According to the authors, the approach could potentially be generalized to other disease states and immunological phenotypes. Strong co-occurrence of HLA alleles, especially DR and DQ, made assigning TCR associations to individual alleles difficult. Correlated functional status among segregating V segments might reflect linkage disequilibrium, but an unknown experimental factor could not be ruled out. In an earlier analysis of about 600 of the donors, most TCR beta V segments appeared in productive rearrangements about 87% or about 30% of the time, broadly matching IMGT annotations. A cluster of highly shared sequence variants was judged likely to be a technical artifact of the sequencing pipeline. Some IMGT-functional V segments, including TRBV6-2 and TRBV6-3, could not be distinguished by the 87-base-pair reads and were therefore excluded. According to a later analysis, parvovirus B19, influenza, CMV and Epstein-Barr virus appeared linked to several top co-occurrence clusters. Most TCR sequences were observed very rarely across donors, whereas some public TCRs were present in many individuals. Because counts were too low, 15 or so rarely observed V segments, including chromosome 9 orphons, were excluded from the earlier analysis of 587 of the donors. The study listed 150 to 200 TCR beta chains as associated with cytomegalovirus. In a later analysis, HLA-associated TCR beta chains were found to be more clonally expanded and to have lower generation probabilities than equally common non-associated chains. Three of the identified cytomegalovirus-associated TCR beta chains were confirmed in vitro to be specific for cytomegalovirus antigens. Cytomegalovirus status was reported to be diagnosed by the classifier with high specificity and sensitivity in both the original and validation cohorts. Presence/absence analyses assumed roughly uniform sequencing depth across donors, an assumption that may not hold. In a later genetic analysis, fewer N-insertions in productive TCRs were reported among donors in an Asian-associated ancestry cluster than the roughly 670-donor mean. A later analysis found that most CMV-associated TCR beta chains appeared HLA-restricted, with HLA associations seemingly driven largely by CMV exposure. In a later analysis, some 17,000 TCR beta sequences were associated with specific HLA alleles at a false discovery rate of 0.05. The cohort was sequenced for TCR beta chains only, and without alpha or paired-chain data the features that could be detected were limited. In a later analysis, TCR association rates were found to vary across HLA loci, with the most associated TCRs seen for DRB1 alleles and the fewest for HLA-C alleles. The only immune exposure information available for the cohort was CMV serostatus. A further reported finding was that TCR beta sequences accurately predicted the HLA-A and HLA-B alleles for most subjects in the first cohort. In a later genetic analysis, a missense DCLRE1C variant was associated with V-gene and J-gene trimming of TCR beta chains, and the association was replicated in an independent cohort.

Regarding this clone: Its antigen is unknown. One base away there is no much larger clone; base qualities are not given.

In total, approximately 700 healthy bone marrow donors made up the cohort. At the time of sampling, every cohort member was nominally healthy, though immune exposures that went unrecorded were likely present. The donor was CMV seropositive and belonged to the group of 250 to 300 seropositive cohort members. A peripheral blood sample was provided by each donor, and peripheral blood mononuclear cells were used for TCR beta sequencing. Genomic DNA was extracted from the blood cell samples with the Qiagen DNeasy Blood Extraction Kit. The CDR3 contains 15 residues, cysteine and phenylalanine counted. The CDR3 DNA has 45 bases and is translated from base 1. The V and J ends are trimmed by 5 bases and 0 bases, leaving 12 bases between them. The CDR1 and CDR2 encoded by the germline V gene are MRHNA and SNTAGT. Library creation used the immunoSEQ multiplex PCR assay. For the multiplex PCR, a mixture combining 60 forward primers for TCR Vbeta segments and 13 reverse primers for TCR Jbeta segments was used. A multiplex PCR assay on genomic DNA amplified the CDR3 region of rearranged TCR beta genes. On the Illumina HiSeq System, the amplified TCR beta libraries were sequenced as 87-base-pair reads. Per the authors' processing: A later analysis tallied roughly 76 million unique TCR beta chains across the 666 repertoires, and 10 million to 11 million of those chains were shared by two or more donors. Raw reads were error-corrected and collapsed into unique sequences with a nearest-neighbor algorithm that merged closely related sequences to remove PCR and sequencing errors. Alignment of CDR3 sequences to IMGT reference sequences was used to assign V, D and J gene segments. For a sequence to be retained, at least a six-nucleotide match to both a V gene segment and a J gene segment was required. Rearrangements were called productive when the CDR3 lacked stop codons and stayed in frame with V and J; all others were non-productive. Following IMGT convention, CDR3 was defined as the stretch from the second conserved V-encoded cysteine to the conserved J-encoded phenylalanine. Sequences without an unambiguous match to a single V gene segment were excluded from the earlier analysis of 450 to 650 of the donors. In an earlier analysis of about 590 of the donors, a V segment was called functional when productive rearrangements were above 56.7%, and segregating when the standard deviation between donors exceeded 5%. To diagnose cytomegalovirus status from the catalog of TCR beta chain sequences, a statistical classification framework was built. In a later analysis, TCR nucleotide sequences were compared against IMGT/GENE-DB human TR gene sequences so that V and J genes could be assigned. The TCRdist pipeline was used in a later analysis to assign CDR3 sequences and most-parsimonious VDJ recombination scenarios. In a later analysis, each TCR beta chain was defined by its CDR3 amino acid sequence together with its V-gene family, and reads lacking a unique V-gene family were excluded. As a way to deal with suspected cross-contamination and a sequencing artifact, a later analysis dropped 592 nucleotide sequences that were highly shared and had low generation probability. A later analysis calculated a clonal expansion index for each public chain from normalized within-repertoire ranks of inferred template counts. In a later analysis, generation probabilities were computed using a VDJ recombination model fitted to out-of-frame rearrangements, and the results were checked against IGoR. A later analysis scored TCR-TCR, TCR-HLA and TCR-CMV co-occurrence with hypergeometric tests, applying a repertoire-size bias correction to TCR pairs. In a later analysis, false discovery rates were estimated by permuting HLA or CMV assignments 20 times. In a later analysis, co-occurring TCRs were grouped using DBSCAN, with TCRdist sequence similarity added in when clustering inside HLA-allele-positive subsets. Co-occurrence clustering excluded repertoires with fewer than 30,000 or more than 120,000 public chains, plus five with anomalous nucleotide sharing. Drawn from immuneACCESS, this table holds only the in-frame rearrangements with V and J called that TCRdb kept. Clones are partly lost; checked studies trace under half to an unresolved V gene and leave the rest unexplained. That table is the source of V, J and clone size, and D and trimming were worked out from the DNA. The sample table lists 150,000 to 180,000 clones, approximately 80% of them with a count of one. The ten largest clones capture roughly 5.9% of the sample.

The clonotype comes from a woman in her thirties or forties in good health and CMV-seropositive. The chain employs TRBV6-4 and TRBJ2-3, and perhaps TRBD2 as D gene, on 5 matching bases. The specimen sequenced was PBMCs. The base sequence is TGTGCCAGCAGTCCCTCACTAGGAAGCACAGATACGCAGTATTTT. Translated, it reads CASSPSLGSTDTQYF.